What follows are 26 T cell receptor beta chains derived from one specimen sequenced in a study of tumor-infiltrating lymphocytes in localized non-small cell lung cancer. Assay used: immunoSEQ multiplex PCR; TCRdb lists only in-frame clones, some missing. The sample lists approximately 5,000 clones; around 96% were seen once. What was sequenced was uninvolved lung tissue not adjacent to the tumor. The receptor source for this set is a human donor with non-small cell lung cancer.

V and J are TRBV25-1 and TRBJ2-5; D is tentatively TRBD1 or TRBD2 (6 bases each). This CDR3 region has 17 residues. Trimming stripped 3 bases from V and 4 bases from J, with 21 bases between. Germline CDR1 and CDR2: MGHDK and SYGVNS. The CDR3 DNA sequence: TGTGCCAGCAGTGAGAGGGGGAGGACATATCGGGGAGAGACCCAGTACTTC. Protein product: CASSERGRTYRGETQYF.

The chain uses TRBV4-1 and TRBJ1-6; D uncertain. The CDR3 spans 15 residues. The germline V and J ends were trimmed by 3 bases and 5 bases, with 11 bases remaining between them. CDR1 and CDR2 (germline): MGHRA, YSYEKL. The chain's CDR3 is CASSQQGPNNSPLHF. CDR3 coding DNA: TGCGCCAGCAGCCAGCAAGGACCGAATAATTCACCCCTCCACTTT.

The genes are TRBV13 and TRBJ1-1; 7 bases are shared with TRBD1. This CDR3 is 16 amino acids long. Germline assignment: CDR1 PRHDT and CDR2 FYEKMQ (reference sequence). V trimming: 5 bases; J trimming: 2 bases; junction bases outside the gene matches: 11. This chain's CDR3 is CASSISPGGGNTEAFF. Written as DNA, the CDR3 is TGTGCCAGCAGCATTTCTCCAGGGGGAGGAAACACTGAAGCTTTCTTT. Filled out from reference TRBV13 and TRBJ1-1, the complete variable domain reads AAGVIQSPRHLIKEKRETATLKCYPIPRHDTVYWYQQGPGQDPQFLISFYEKMQSDKGSIPDRFSAQQFSDYHSELNMSSLELGDSALYFCASSISPGGGNTEAFFGQGTRLTVV.

The V and J genes are TRBV7-2 and TRBJ1-5; D remains unclear. Germline CDR1 and CDR2: SGHTA and FQGNSA. The length of the CDR3 is 15 residues. V dropped 4 bases and J dropped 0 bases, with 10 bases sitting between them. The CDR3 here is CASSSDYYSNQPQHF. The CDR3 nucleotides are TGTGCCAGCAGCTCGGACTATTATAGCAATCAGCCCCAGCATTTT. Filled out from reference TRBV7-2 and TRBJ1-5, the complete variable domain reads GAGVSQSPSNKVTEKGKDVELRCDPISGHTALYWYRQSLGQGLEFLIYFQGNSAPDKSGLPSDRFSAERTGGSVSTLTIQRTQQEDSAVYLCASSSDYYSNQPQHFGDGTRLSIL.

The V gene is TRBV7-9, the J gene TRBJ2-1, with a tentative D call TRBD1 (5 bases). Germline V lookup: CDR1 SEHNR, CDR2 FQNEAQ (reference sequence). The CDR3 is 15 amino acids. V was trimmed by 5 bases and J by 6 bases, leaving 17 bases between them. As DNA, the CDR3 is TGTGCCAGCAGCCTCACAGGCAGGTACCTCAATGAGCAGTTCTTC. Amino acids: CASSLTGRYLNEQFF. Filled out from reference TRBV7-9 and TRBJ2-1, the complete variable domain reads DTGVSQNPRHKITKRGQNVTFRCDPISEHNRLYWYRQTLGQGPEFLTYFQNEAQLEKSRLLSDRFSAERPKGSFSTLEIQRTEQGDSAMYLCASSLTGRYLNEQFFGPGTRLTVL.

This clone occurred once. The chain couples TRBV6-1 to TRBJ1-2; TRBD1 might be the D (5 bases). The CDR3 consists of 12 residues. Germline CDR1 MNHNS, CDR2 SASEGT. The V end lost 4 bases, the J end lost 3 bases, and 6 bases lay between the germline ends. This CDR3 is CASSVTDYGYTF. DNA of the CDR3: TGTGCCAGCAGTGTGACAGACTATGGCTACACCTTC.

The genes are TRBV6-6 and TRBJ1-5; no definite D call. This CDR3 spans 13 amino acids. Trimming stripped 6 bases from V and 0 bases from J, with 6 bases between. The germline gives CDR1 MNHNY, CDR2 SVGAGI (reference sequence). For the CDR3, the DNA is TGTGCCAGCAGCTCATATAGCAATCAGCCCCAGCATTTT. Residues: CASSSYSNQPQHF.

The chain joins TRBV2 to TRBJ2-2; D is uncertain. V dropped 4 bases and J dropped 0 bases, with 9 bases sitting between them. In germline, CDR1 is SNHLY, CDR2 FYNNEI. There are 15 residues in the CDR3. The DNA for the CDR3 is TGTGCCAGCAGTGTAGACGGAGCGAACACCGGGGAGCTGTTTTTT. Translating gives CASSVDGANTGELFF.

This clone was recorded a few times. The chain employs TRBV9 and TRBJ2-5, with D possibly TRBD1 on 5 matching bases. This CDR3 is built from 12 residues. Trimming left V 4 bases short and J 3 bases short, with 7 bases between. CDR1 is SGDLS and CDR2 is YYNGEE in the germline V gene. The CDR3 DNA sequence: TGTGCCAGCAGCCCCAGGGAAGAGACCCAGTACTTC. It codes for CASSPREETQYF.

The chain has TRBV7-9 and TRBJ1-1; perhaps TRBD1 as D (6 bases). The CDR3 consists of 13 residues. The germline V gene has CDR1 SEHNR and CDR2 FQNEAQ (reference sequence). Trimming cost V 7 bases and J 6 bases, with 15 bases left between them. The CDR3 loop reads CASTPTGYPEAFF. The CDR3 coding sequence is TGTGCCAGCACCCCTACAGGGTACCCTGAAGCTTTCTTT.

V usage is TRBV7-2 and J usage is TRBJ1-2; 11 bases align to TRBD1. This CDR3 contains 15 residues. V shed 5 bases, J shed 3 bases, and the junction held 5 bases outside the gene matches. Germline values: CDR1 SGHTA, CDR2 FQGNSA. CDR3 nucleotide sequence: TGTGCCAGCAGCCCAGGACAGGGGGCTCACTATGGCTACACCTTC. It codes for CASSPGQGAHYGYTF.

The V and J genes are TRBV25-1 and TRBJ2-2; D is perhaps TRBD1 (5 bases). CDR3 size: 15 residues. Trimming pared 3 bases from V and 2 bases from J, leaving 10 bases between. Germline V gene lookup returns CDR1 MGHDK and CDR2 SYGVNS. The CDR3 DNA is TGTGCCAGCAGTGACAGGGTACTAAACACCGGGGAGCTGTTTTTT. It yields the protein CASSDRVLNTGELFF.

V is TRBV12-5 and J is TRBJ1-5; D gene ambiguous. The V end was cut by 5 bases, the J end by 3 bases, with 17 bases between. CDR1 is LGHNT, CDR2 FRNRAP, per germline. The CDR3 covers 16 residues. CDR3 sequence: CASGRGTDGSNQPQHF. As DNA, the CDR3 is TGTGCTAGTGGTCGCGGTACTGACGGCTCCAATCAGCCCCAGCATTTT.

CDR3 bases: TGTGCCAGCAGTTACTCGAACAGCCTTAATTCACCCCTCCACTTT. Translation gives CASSYSNSLNSPLHF. This chain uses TRBV6-5 with TRBJ1-6; D gene unclear. V lost 0 bases and J 6 bases, leaving 9 bases between the germline ends. CDR1 and CDR2 (germline): MNHEY, SVGAGI. This CDR3 contains 15 residues.

This chain connects TRBV19 to TRBJ1-2, with TRBD1 identical over 9 bases. The CDR3 has 14 amino acids. J was trimmed by 6 bases and V by 7 bases; bases with no gene match: 9. Germline CDR1 reads LNHDA; CDR2 reads SQIVND (reference sequence). The CDR3 protein is CASTGRDRVHGYTF. The CDR3 nucleotides are TGTGCCAGTACCGGACGGGACAGGGTTCATGGCTACACCTTC. Combining the CDR3 with reference TRBV19 and TRBJ1-2 gives the whole variable domain DGGITQSPKYLFRKEGQNVTLSCEQNLNHDAMYWYRQDPGQGLRLIYYSQIVNDFQKGDIAEGYSVSREKKESFPLTVTSAQKNPTAFYLCASTGRDRVHGYTFGSGTRLTVV.

This clone was found a few times. The CDR3 DNA reads TGCGCCAGCAGTGCAAGGGTGGAGGGTGGCTACACCTTC. It is translated as CASSARVEGGYTF. The J gene is TRBJ1-2, the V gene TRBV10-2, with D unresolved. The germline V gene encodes CDR1 WSHSY and CDR2 SAAADI. Trimming cost V 4 bases and J 7 bases, with 13 bases left between them. The CDR3 runs 13 residues.

The rearrangement joins TRBV19 to TRBJ2-3; D is undetermined. CDR1 is LNHDA and CDR2 is SQIVND in the germline V gene (reference sequence). The CDR3 consists of 13 residues. The ends were cut back, 8 bases at V and 1 base at J, with 10 bases in the middle. The CDR3 region is CASLPTGTDTQYF. The CDR3 DNA is TGTGCCAGTTTACCCACAGGCACAGATACGCAGTATTTT.

The J gene is TRBJ2-1, the V gene TRBV14, with a weak D call TRBD2 (5 bases). The V gene's germline CDR1 is SGHDN and CDR2 FVKESK. The CDR3 totals 15 residues. V dropped 3 bases and J dropped 4 bases, with 13 bases sitting between them. As DNA, the CDR3 is TGTGCCAGCAGCCAGTTAGGGAGTGGATACAATGAGCAGTTCTTC. It is translated as CASSQLGSGYNEQFF.

The chain joins TRBV10-1 to TRBJ2-2, with 8 bases fitting TRBD1. CDR1 and CDR2 (germline): WNHNN, SYGVQD (reference sequence). The CDR3 runs to 14 residues. Trimming took 6 bases from V and 5 from J; bases not matched to a gene: 5. CDR3 nucleotides: TGCGCCAGCAGATCGGACAGGGTAACCGGGGAGCTGTTTTTT. Its protein is CASRSDRVTGELFF.

This CDR3 is CASMSTGGAEAFF. CDR3 coding DNA: TGTGCCAGCATGAGCACGGGGGGGGCTGAAGCTTTCTTT. The chain has TRBV11-2 and TRBJ1-1, with D possibly TRBD1 on 5 matching bases. Per germline, CDR1 SGHAT and CDR2 FQNNGV. Trimming shortened V by 7 bases and J by 6 bases, and 15 bases separated the two germline ends. The CDR3 extends over 13 amino acids.

This clone was counted between two and nine times. The chain is built from TRBV2 and TRBJ1-6; D is ambiguous. Trimming left V 6 bases short and J 6 bases short, with 18 bases between. This CDR3 comprises 16 residues. Germline CDR1 is SNHLY and CDR2 is FYNNEI. In DNA form, the CDR3 reads TGTGCCAGCAGCGTTAACAGCGATCCCCTTAATTCACCCCTCCACTTT. It codes for CASSVNSDPLNSPLHF.

The gene calls are TRBV7-3 and TRBJ2-5; 8 bases line up with TRBD2. V lost 1 base and J lost 5; bases outside the gene matches: 9. Germline values: CDR1 SGHTA, CDR2 FQGTGA. There are 16 residues in the CDR3. The CDR3 DNA sequence: TGTGCCAGCAGCTTAAACCCAGCGGGGGAGCGGGAGACCCAGTACTTC. This encodes CASSLNPAGERETQYF.

J is TRBJ1-2 and V is TRBV9; D ambiguous. The CDR3 has 11 amino acids. Germline V gene data show CDR1 as SGDLS and CDR2 as YYNGEE. V was cut by 0 bases and J by 10 bases, with 7 bases left in between. As DNA, the CDR3 is TGTGCCAGCAGCGTAGATGATGTCTACACCTTC. This sequence encodes CASSVDDVYTF. Together with reference TRBV9 and TRBJ1-2, the CDR3 gives the full variable domain: DSGVTQTPKHLITATGQRVTLRCSPRSGDLSVYWYQQSLDQGLQFLIQYYNGEERAKGNILERFSAQQFPDLHSELNLSSLELGDSALYFCASSVDDVYTFGSGTRLTVV.

V and J are TRBV4-1 and TRBJ1-5; D not certain. Germline V gives CDR1 MGHRA, CDR2 YSYEKL. The CDR3 runs 16 residues. V was trimmed by 1 base and J by 2 bases, leaving 12 bases between them. CDR3 sequence: CASSQVGTIGNQPQHF. CDR3 DNA: TGCGCCAGCAGCCAAGTCGGTACTATCGGCAATCAGCCCCAGCATTTT.

The gene calls are TRBV11-2 and TRBJ2-7; 7 nucleotides align to TRBD1. There are 15 residues in the CDR3. CDR1 and CDR2 (germline): SGHAT, FQNNGV. J was trimmed by 3 bases and V by 5 bases; bases with no gene match: 10. CDR3 sequence reads: CASSLNTGQNYEQYF. CDR3 sequence (DNA): TGTGCCAGCAGCCTAAACACGGGACAGAACTACGAGCAGTACTTC.

This clone was observed a single time. The chain uses TRBV19 and TRBJ2-2; 9 positions agree with TRBD1. This CDR3 is 14 amino acids long. Trimming took 3 bases from V and 7 from J; bases not matched to a gene: 3. Germline CDR1 reads LNHDA; CDR2 reads SQIVND (reference sequence). The CDR3 is CASSMGTGFGELFF. The CDR3 DNA reads as TGTGCCAGTAGTATGGGGACAGGGTTCGGGGAGCTGTTTTTT.